The present T cell receptor (beta chain) was sequenced within a study of T cell clones after liver transplantation. Overall study: Post-transplant blood was tracked for graft-donor-reactive T cell clones identified in a pre-transplant mixed lymphocyte reaction. Third-party-reactive TCRbeta sequences from pre-transplant mixed lymphocyte reactions served as antigen-independent comparators.

There are 16 residues in the CDR3. The germline V gene has CDR1 SGHTA and CDR2 FQGNSA. V lost 3 bases and J lost 4, with 16 bases in between. The table came from immunoSEQ multiplex PCR; TCRdb's copy has only in-frame clones and leaves some out. Of some 80,000 clones listed, 80% to 85% are singletons. The chain joins TRBV7-2 to TRBJ1-3, with D perhaps TRBD1 (5 bases). The specimen comprised CD4+ T cells from blood, sampled 46 months after liver transplant. The clonotype comes from a human patient who received a liver transplant. Some T cells may be the graft donor's. The CDR3 DNA is TGTGCCAGCAGCTTTTACCGGGACTCGAGGGGAAACACCATATATTTT. This encodes CASSFYRDSRGNTIYF.